The entry that follows covers one T cell receptor (beta chain) sequence. Its antigen is unknown. The data originate from a study of shared clonotypes between healthy human individuals. Study-level results: Few donors limited the genetic and exposure-history diversity represented. Despite large depth, rarefaction showed incomplete sorted-subset sequencing.

Sorted-subset replicate PCRs used about 200 ng DNA, 25,000 to 30,000 T cell genomes. Clones were read by immunoSEQ multiplex PCR, and TCRdb kept only the in-frame ones, dropping some. This table holds around 1.6 million clones, nearly 99% found once. Donors, healthy HIV-negative adults, lacked recent acute infections or vaccinations. In germline, CDR1 is MNHEY, CDR2 SMNVEV (reference sequence). V lost 5 bases and J 3 bases, leaving 10 bases between the germline ends. The CDR3 consists of 13 residues. The receptor comes from a man aged 25 to 40 in good health. This sequence joins TRBV27 and TRBJ1-1; the D is unclear. Sequencing was carried out using naive CD4+ T cells sorted from blood. Subset: CD45RA+ positively selected. This chain's CDR3 is CASSHRPDTEAFF. The CDR3 DNA is TGTGCCAGCAGTCACAGACCTGACACTGAAGCTTTCTTT.